This TCR beta chain was identified during a study of beta chain features in type 1 diabetes. The study's findings and limits: For patients, the naive, central memory and Treg TCRB repertoires appeared more alike than for healthy donors.

The CDR3 loop spans 14 amino acids. Per germline, CDR1 SQVTM and CDR2 ANQGSEA. V was pared by 5 bases and J by 1 base, with 11 bases between. All of the isolated RNA was reverse transcribed, so expressed TCRB transcripts were sequenced. Clones were sequenced by immunoSEQ multiplex PCR, and TCRdb holds only the in-frame ones, with some missing. Of about half a million clones listed, 9.5% to 12% are singletons. In regard to this clone: What it binds is not known.

Sequences were obtained from naive CD4+ T cells from blood. The chain recombines TRBV29-1 with TRBJ2-2, with D possibly being TRBD2 (6 bases). The receptor's source is a woman aged 18-29 years in good health. CDR3 amino acids: CSVSSGKNTGELFF. As DNA, the CDR3 is TGCAGCGTTAGTAGCGGAAAGAACACCGGGGAGCTGTTTTTT.